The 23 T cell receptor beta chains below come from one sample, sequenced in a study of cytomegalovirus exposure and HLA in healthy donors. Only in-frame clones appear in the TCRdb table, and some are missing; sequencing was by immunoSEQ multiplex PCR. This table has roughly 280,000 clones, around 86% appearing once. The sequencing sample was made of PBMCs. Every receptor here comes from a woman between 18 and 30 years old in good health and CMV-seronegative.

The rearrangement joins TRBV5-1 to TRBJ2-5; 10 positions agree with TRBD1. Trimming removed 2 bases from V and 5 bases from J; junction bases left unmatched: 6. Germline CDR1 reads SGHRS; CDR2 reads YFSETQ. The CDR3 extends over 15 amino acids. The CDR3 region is CASSLMTGGEETQYF. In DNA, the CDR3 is TGCGCCAGCAGCTTAATGACAGGGGGCGAGGAGACCCAGTACTTC.

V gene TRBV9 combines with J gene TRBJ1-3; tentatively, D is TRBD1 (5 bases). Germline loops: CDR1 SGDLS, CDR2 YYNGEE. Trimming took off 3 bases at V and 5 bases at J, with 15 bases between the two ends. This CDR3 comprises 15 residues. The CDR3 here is CASSARTGGRNTIYF. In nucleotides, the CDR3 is TGTGCCAGCAGCGCCAGGACGGGGGGAAGAAACACCATATATTTT.

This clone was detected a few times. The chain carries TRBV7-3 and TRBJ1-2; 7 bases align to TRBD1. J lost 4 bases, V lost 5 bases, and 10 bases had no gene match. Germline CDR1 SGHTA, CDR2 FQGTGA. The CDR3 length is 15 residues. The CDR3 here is CASSLDQGQSYGYTF. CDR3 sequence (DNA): TGTGCCAGCAGCCTAGACCAGGGACAGAGCTATGGCTACACCTTC.

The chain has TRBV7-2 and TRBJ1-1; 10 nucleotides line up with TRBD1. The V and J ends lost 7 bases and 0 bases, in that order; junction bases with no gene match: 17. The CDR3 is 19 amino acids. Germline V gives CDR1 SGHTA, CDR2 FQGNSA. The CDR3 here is CASNLPGTGVLRVNTEAFF. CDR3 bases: TGTGCCAGCAACCTCCCGGGGACAGGGGTTCTAAGGGTGAACACTGAAGCTTTCTTT.

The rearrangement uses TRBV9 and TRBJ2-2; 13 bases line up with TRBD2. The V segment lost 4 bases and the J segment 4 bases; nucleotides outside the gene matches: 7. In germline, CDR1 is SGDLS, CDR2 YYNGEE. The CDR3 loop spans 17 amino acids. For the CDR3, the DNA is TGTGCCAGCAGCCTACAACTAGCGGGGGGGCTCACCGGGGAGCTGTTTTTT. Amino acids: CASSLQLAGGLTGELFF. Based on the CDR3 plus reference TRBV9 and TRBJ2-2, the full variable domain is DSGVTQTPKHLITATGQRVTLRCSPRSGDLSVYWYQQSLDQGLQFLIQYYNGEERAKGNILERFSAQQFPDLHSELNLSSLELGDSALYFCASSLQLAGGLTGELFFGEGSRLTVL.

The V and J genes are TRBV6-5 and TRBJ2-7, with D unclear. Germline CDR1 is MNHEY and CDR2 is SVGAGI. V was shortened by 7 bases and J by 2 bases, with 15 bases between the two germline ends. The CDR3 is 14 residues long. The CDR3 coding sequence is TGTGCCAGCACCAAACTTGACACGACCTACGAGCAGTACTTC. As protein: CASTKLDTTYEQYF.

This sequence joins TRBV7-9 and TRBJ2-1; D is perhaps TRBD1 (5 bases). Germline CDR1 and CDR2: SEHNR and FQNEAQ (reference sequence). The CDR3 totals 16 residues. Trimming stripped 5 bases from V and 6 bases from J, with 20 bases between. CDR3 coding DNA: TGTGCCAGCAGCCAAGATGGCGGACACCAAGCCAATGAGCAGTTCTTC. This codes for CASSQDGGHQANEQFF.

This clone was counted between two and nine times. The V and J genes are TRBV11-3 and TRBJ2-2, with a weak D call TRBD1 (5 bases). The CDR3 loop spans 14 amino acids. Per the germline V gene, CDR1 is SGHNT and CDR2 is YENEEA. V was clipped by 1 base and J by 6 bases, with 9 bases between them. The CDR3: CASSLGGRAGELFF. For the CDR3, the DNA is TGTGCCAGCAGCTTAGGTGGCAGGGCCGGGGAGCTGTTTTTT.

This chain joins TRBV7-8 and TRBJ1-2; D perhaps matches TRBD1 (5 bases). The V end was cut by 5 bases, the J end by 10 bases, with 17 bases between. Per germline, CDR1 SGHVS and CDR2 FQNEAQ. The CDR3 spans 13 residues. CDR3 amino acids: CASSVSGTGYYTF. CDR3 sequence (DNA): TGTGCCAGCAGCGTCAGCGGGACGGGATACTACACCTTC.

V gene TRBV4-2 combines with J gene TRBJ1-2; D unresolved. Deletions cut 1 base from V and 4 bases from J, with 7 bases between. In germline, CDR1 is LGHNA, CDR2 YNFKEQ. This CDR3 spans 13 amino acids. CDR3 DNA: TGTGCCAGCAGCCAAGGACTAAGCTATGGCTACACCTTC. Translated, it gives CASSQGLSYGYTF.

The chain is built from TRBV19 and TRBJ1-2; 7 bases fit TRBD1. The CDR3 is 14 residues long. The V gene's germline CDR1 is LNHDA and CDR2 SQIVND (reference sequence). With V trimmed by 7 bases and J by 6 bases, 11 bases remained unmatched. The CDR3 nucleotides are TGTGCCAGTACGACCGGGACAGAATTCGATGGCTACACCTTC. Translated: CASTTGTEFDGYTF.

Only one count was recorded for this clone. The CDR3 reads CASSQAEGPDTQYF. In DNA, the CDR3 is TGCGCCAGCAGCCAAGCAGAGGGTCCAGATACGCAGTATTTT. V gene TRBV4-1 combines with J gene TRBJ2-3, with D possibly being TRBD2 (5 bases). Trimming removed 1 base at V and 4 bases at J, with 9 bases between. Germline CDR1 is MGHRA and CDR2 is YSYEKL. This CDR3 has 14 amino acids.

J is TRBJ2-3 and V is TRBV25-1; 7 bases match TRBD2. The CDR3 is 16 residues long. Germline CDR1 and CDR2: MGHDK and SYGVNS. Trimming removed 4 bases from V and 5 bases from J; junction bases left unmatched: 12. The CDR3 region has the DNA TGTGCCAGCAGTGCTTGGGGAGGGGTCATCTTAGATACGCAGTATTTT. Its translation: CASSAWGGVILDTQYF.

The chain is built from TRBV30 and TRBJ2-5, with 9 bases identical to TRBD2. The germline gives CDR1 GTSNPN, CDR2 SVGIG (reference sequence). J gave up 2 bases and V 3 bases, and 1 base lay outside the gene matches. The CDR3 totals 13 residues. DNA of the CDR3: TGTGCCTGGAGGACTAGCGGTCAAGAGACCCAGTACTTC. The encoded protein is CAWRTSGQETQYF.

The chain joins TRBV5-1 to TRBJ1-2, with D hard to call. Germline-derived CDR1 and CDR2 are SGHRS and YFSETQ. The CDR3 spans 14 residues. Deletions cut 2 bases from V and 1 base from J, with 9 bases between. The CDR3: CASSFNPGNYGYTF. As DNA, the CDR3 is TGCGCCAGCAGCTTTAACCCCGGTAACTATGGCTACACCTTC.

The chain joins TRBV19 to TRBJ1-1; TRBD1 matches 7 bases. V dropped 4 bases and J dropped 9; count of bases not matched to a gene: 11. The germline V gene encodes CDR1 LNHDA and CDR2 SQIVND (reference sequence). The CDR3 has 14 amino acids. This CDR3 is CASSTETGYKQAFF. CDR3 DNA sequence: TGTGCCAGTAGTACGGAGACAGGGTATAAACAAGCTTTCTTT.

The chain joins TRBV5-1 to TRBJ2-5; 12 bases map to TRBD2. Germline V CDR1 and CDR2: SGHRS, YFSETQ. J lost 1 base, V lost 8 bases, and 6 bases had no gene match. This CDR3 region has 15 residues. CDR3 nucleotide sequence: TGCGCCAGTTCTAGCGGGAGGGGAGGCCAAGAGACCCAGTACTTC. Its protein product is CASSSGRGGQETQYF.

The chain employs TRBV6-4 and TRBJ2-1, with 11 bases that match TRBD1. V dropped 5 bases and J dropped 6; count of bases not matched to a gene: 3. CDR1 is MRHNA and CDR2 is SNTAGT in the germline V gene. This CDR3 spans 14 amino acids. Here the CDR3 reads CASSLGQGGNEQFF. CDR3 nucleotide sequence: TGTGCCAGCAGTTTGGGACAGGGGGGCAATGAGCAGTTCTTC.

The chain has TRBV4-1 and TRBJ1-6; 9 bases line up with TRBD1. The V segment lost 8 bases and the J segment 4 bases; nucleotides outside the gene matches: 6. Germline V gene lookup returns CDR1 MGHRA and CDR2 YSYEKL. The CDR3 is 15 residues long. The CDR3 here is CASSRDRAYNSPLHF. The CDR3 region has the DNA TGCGCCAGCTCCAGGGACAGGGCGTATAATTCACCCCTCCACTTT.

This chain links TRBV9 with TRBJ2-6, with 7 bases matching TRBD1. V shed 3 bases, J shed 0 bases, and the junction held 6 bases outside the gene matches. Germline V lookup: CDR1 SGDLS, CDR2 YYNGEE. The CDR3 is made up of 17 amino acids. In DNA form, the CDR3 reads TGTGCCAGCAGCGGACAGGGTAAATTCTCTGGGGCCAACGTCCTGACTTTC. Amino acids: CASSGQGKFSGANVLTF.

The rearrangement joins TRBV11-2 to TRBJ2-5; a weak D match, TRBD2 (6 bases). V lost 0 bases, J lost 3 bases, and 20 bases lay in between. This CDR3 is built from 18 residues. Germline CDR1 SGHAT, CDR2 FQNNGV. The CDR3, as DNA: TGTGCCAGCAGCTTAGAACCTCCTTTCGGGAGTGGGGAAGAGACCCAGTACTTC. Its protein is CASSLEPPFGSGEETQYF.

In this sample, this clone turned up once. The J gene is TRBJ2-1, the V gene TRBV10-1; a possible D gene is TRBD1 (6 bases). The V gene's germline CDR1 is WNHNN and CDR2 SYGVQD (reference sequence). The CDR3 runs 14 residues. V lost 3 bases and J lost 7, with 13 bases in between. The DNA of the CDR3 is TGCGCCAGCAGTGAACCGGGCAGGGGAAATGAGCAGTTCTTC. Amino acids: CASSEPGRGNEQFF.

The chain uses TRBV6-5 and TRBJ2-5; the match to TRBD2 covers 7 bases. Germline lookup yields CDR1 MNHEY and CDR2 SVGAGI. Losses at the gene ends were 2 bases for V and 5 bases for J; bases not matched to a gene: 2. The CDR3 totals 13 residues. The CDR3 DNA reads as TGTGCCAGCAGTTACAGGGAGGGGGAGACCCAGTACTTC. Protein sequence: CASSYREGETQYF.